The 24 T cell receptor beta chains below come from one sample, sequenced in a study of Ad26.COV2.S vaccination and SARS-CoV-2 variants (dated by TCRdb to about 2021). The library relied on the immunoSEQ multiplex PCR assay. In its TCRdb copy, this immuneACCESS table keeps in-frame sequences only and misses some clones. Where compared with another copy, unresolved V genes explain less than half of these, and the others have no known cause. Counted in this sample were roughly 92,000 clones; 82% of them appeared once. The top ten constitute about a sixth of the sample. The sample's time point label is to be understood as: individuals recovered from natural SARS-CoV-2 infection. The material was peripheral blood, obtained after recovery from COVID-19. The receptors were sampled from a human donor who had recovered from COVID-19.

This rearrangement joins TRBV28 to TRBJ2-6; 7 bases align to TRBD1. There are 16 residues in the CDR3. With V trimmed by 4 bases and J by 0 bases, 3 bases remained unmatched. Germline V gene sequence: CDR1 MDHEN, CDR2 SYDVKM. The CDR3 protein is CASSSGQLSGANVLTF. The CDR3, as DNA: TGTGCCAGCAGTTCGGGACAGCTCTCTGGGGCCAACGTCCTGACTTTC.

CDR3 DNA sequence: TGCGCCAGCAGGCCAGACACCCCCCGAGAGGGGGCTTTCTTT. Translated, it gives CASRPDTPREGAFF. The rearrangement joins TRBV5-1 to TRBJ1-1; the D gene is possibly TRBD1 (5 bases). V lost 5 bases, J lost 11 bases, and 22 bases lay in between. The CDR3 has 14 residues. Germline V CDR1 and CDR2: SGHRS, YFSETQ.

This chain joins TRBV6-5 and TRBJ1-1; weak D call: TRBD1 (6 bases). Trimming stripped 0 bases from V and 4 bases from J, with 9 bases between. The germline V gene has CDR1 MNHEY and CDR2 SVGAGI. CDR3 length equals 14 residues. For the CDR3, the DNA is TGTGCCAGCAGTTACTCGAGGGGGGGCACTGAAGCTTTCTTT. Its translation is CASSYSRGGTEAFF.

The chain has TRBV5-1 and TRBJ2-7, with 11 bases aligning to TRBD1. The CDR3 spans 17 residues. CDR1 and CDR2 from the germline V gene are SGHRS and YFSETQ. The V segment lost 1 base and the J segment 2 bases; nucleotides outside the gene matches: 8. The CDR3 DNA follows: TGCGCCAGCAGCTTGTCAACCGGGACAGGGGGTGCCTACGAGCAGTACTTC. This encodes CASSLSTGTGGAYEQYF.

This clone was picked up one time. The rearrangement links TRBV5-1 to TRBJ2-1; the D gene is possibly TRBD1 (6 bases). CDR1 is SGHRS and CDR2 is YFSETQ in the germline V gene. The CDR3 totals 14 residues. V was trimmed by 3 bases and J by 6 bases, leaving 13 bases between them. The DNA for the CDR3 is TGCGCCAGCAGCTCCCTAGGGGGTGGCAATGAGCAGTTCTTC. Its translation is CASSSLGGGNEQFF. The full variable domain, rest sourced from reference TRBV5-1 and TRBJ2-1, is KAGVTQTPRYLIKTRGQQVTLSCSPISGHRSVSWYQQTPGQGLQFLFEYFSETQRNKGNFPGRFSGRQFSNSRSEMNVSTLELGDSALYLCASSSLGGGNEQFFGPGTRLTVL.

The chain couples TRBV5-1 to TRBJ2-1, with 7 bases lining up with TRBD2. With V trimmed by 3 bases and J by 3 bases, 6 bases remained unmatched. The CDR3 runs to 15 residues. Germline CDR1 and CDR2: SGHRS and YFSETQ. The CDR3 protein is CASSSPAGDYNEQFF. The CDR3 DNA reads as TGCGCCAGCAGCTCCCCTGCGGGAGACTACAATGAGCAGTTCTTC.

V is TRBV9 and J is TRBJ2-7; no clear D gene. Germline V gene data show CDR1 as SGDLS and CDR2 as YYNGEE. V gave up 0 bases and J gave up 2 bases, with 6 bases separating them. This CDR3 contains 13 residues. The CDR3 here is CASSVGATYEQYF. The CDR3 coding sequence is TGTGCCAGCAGCGTAGGGGCGACCTACGAGCAGTACTTC.

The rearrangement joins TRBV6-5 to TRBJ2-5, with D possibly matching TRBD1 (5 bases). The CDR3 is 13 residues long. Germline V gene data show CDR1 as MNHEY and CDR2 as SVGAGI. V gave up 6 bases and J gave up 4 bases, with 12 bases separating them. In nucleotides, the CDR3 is TGTGCCAGCAGAGGGGCAGGGCGAGAGACCCAGTACTTC. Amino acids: CASRGAGRETQYF.

CDR3 residues: CASRSSGSSYNEQFF. CDR3 coding DNA: TGTGCCAGCAGGTCTAGCGGGAGCTCCTACAATGAGCAGTTCTTC. The genes are TRBV28 and TRBJ2-1, with 10 bases fitting TRBD2. The CDR3 sequence is 15 residues long. The V segment lost 6 bases and the J segment 0 bases; nucleotides outside the gene matches: 2. Germline CDR1 is MDHEN and CDR2 is SYDVKM.

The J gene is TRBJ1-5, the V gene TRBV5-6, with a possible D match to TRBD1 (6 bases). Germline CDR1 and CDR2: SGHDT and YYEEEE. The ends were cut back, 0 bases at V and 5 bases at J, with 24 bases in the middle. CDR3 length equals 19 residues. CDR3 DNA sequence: TGTGCCAGCAGCTTGGCATCGGACCCGGGGGCTTTCGGGTATCAGCCCCAGCATTTT. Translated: CASSLASDPGAFGYQPQHF.

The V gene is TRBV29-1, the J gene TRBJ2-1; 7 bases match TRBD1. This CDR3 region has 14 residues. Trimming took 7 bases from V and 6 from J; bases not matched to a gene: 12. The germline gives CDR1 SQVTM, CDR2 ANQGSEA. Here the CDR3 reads CSAFTGDRGNEQFF. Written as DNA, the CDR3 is TGCAGCGCCTTTACAGGGGATAGGGGCAATGAGCAGTTCTTC.

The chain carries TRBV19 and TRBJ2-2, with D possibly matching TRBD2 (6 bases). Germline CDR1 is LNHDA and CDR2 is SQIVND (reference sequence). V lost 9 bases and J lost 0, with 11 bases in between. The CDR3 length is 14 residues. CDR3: CASRLGTNTGELFF. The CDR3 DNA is TGTGCCAGCAGACTAGGGACGAACACCGGGGAGCTGTTTTTT.

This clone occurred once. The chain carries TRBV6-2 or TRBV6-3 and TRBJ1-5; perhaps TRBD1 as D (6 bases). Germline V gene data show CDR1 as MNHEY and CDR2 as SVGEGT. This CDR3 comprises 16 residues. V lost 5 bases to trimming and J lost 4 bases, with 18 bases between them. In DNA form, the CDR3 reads TGTGCCAGCAGTGACCTACAAGGGGGATCGAATCAGCCCCAGCATTTT. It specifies CASSDLQGGSNQPQHF.

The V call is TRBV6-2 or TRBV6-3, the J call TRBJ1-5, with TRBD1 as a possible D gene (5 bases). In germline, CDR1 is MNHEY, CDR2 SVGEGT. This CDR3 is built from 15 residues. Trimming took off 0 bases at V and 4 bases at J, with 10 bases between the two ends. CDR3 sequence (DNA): TGTGCCAGCAGTTACTCGTGGCAGGGAAATCAGCCCCAGCATTTT. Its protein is CASSYSWQGNQPQHF.

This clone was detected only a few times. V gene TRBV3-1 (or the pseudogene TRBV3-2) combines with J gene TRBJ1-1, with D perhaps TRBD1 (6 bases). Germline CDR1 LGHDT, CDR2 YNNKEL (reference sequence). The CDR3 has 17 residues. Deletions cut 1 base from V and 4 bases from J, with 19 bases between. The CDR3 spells CASSQVFSWGAGTEAFF. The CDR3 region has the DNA TGTGCCAGCAGCCAAGTTTTTTCCTGGGGGGCGGGCACTGAAGCTTTCTTT.

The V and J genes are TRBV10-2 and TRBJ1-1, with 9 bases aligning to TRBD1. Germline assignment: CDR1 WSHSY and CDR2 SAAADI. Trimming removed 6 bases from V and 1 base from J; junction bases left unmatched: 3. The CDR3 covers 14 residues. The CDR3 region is CASSIQGANTEAFF. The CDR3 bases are TGCGCCAGCAGCATACAGGGGGCGAACACTGAAGCTTTCTTT.

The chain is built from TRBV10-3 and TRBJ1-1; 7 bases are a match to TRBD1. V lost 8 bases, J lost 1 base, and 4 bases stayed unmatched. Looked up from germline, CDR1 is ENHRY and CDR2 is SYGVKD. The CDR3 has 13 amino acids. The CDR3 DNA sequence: TGTGCCATCGTGGGACAGCCGAACACTGAAGCTTTCTTT. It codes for CAIVGQPNTEAFF.

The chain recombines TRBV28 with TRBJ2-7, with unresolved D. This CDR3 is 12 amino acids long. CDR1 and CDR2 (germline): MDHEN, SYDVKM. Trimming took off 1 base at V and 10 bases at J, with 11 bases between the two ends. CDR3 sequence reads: CASSLFPEEQYF. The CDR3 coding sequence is TGTGCCAGCAGTTTATTCCCCGAGGAACAGTACTTC.

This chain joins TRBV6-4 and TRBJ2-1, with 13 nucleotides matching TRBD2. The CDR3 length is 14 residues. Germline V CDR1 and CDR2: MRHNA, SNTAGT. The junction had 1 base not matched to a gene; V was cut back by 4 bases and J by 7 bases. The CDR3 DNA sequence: TGTGCCAGCAGTGGGACTAGCGGGAGTAATGAGCAGTTCTTC. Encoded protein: CASSGTSGSNEQFF.

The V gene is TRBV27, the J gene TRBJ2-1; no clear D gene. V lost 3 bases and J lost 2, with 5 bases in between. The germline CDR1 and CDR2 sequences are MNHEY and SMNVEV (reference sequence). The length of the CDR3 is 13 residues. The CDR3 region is CASSFGPYNEQFF. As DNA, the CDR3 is TGTGCCAGCAGTTTCGGGCCCTACAATGAGCAGTTCTTC.

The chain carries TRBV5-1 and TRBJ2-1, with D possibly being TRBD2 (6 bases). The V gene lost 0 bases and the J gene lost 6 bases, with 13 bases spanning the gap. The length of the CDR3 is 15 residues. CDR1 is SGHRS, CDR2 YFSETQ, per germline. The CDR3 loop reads CASSLGRVESNEQFF. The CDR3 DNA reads TGCGCCAGCAGCTTGGGGAGGGTCGAGAGCAATGAGCAGTTCTTC.

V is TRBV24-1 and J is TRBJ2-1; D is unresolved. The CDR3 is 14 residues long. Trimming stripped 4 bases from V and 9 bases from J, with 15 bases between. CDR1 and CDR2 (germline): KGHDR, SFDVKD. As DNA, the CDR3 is TGTGCCACCAGTGACCCTCGAGCCTTGCTTGAGCAGTTCTTC. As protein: CATSDPRALLEQFF.

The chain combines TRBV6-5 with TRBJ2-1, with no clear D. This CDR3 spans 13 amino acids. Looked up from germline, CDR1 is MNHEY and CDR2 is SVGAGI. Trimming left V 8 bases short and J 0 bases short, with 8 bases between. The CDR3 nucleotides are TGTGCCAGCGGCCGTAGCTCCTACAATGAGCAGTTCTTC. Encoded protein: CASGRSSYNEQFF.

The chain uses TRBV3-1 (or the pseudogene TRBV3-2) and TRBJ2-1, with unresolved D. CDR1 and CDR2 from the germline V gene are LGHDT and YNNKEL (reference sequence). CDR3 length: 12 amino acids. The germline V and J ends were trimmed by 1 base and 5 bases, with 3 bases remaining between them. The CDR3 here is CASSQAHNEQFF. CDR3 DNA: TGTGCCAGCAGCCAAGCTCACAATGAGCAGTTCTTC.